The 12 T cell receptor beta chains in this list originate from one sample, sequenced in a study of shared clonotypes between healthy human individuals. Clones were sequenced by immunoSEQ multiplex PCR, and TCRdb holds only the in-frame ones, with some missing. The table includes over 1.4 million clones, approximately 96% detected once. What was sequenced was naive CD4+ T cells sorted from blood. Subset reported: CD45RA+ positively selected. The receptor set was obtained from a man younger than 45 in good health.

This clone appeared a few times. This chain uses TRBV29-1 with TRBJ1-1; a weak D match, TRBD1 (6 bases). V was trimmed by 5 bases and J by 8 bases, leaving 9 bases between them. Germline values: CDR1 SQVTM, CDR2 ANQGSEA. The CDR3 consists of 10 residues. The CDR3 bases are TGCAGCGTTCAAACAGGGGAAGCTTTCTTT. Translating gives CSVQTGEAFF.

This rearrangement joins TRBV19 to TRBJ2-5; 8 bases map to TRBD1. The V gene's germline CDR1 is LNHDA and CDR2 SQIVND (reference sequence). The CDR3 spans 17 residues. With V trimmed by 6 bases and J by 5 bases, 17 bases remained unmatched. CDR3 sequence: CASRPMSGRGQSETQYF. CDR3 bases: TGTGCCAGTAGACCGATGAGTGGCAGGGGGCAATCGGAGACCCAGTACTTC.

The V and J genes are TRBV9 and TRBJ2-3; TRBD2 matches at 10 bases. The CDR3 runs 16 residues. The germline V gene has CDR1 SGDLS and CDR2 YYNGEE. Trimming at V came to 4 bases and at J to 6 bases, leaving 11 bases not matched to a gene. For the CDR3, the DNA is TGTGCCAGCAGCAAAGGACTAGCGGAGGGAGGGGATACGCAGTATTTT. As protein: CASSKGLAEGGDTQYF.

The V gene is TRBV7-9, the J gene TRBJ2-1, with 7 nucleotides matching TRBD2. CDR1 and CDR2 from the germline V gene are SEHNR and FQNEAQ (reference sequence). The trim removed 1 base at V and 5 bases at J, leaving 8 bases unmatched. This CDR3 has 16 residues. CDR3 loop: CASSLGLAGVNNEQFF. CDR3 sequence (DNA): TGTGCCAGCAGCTTAGGTTTAGCGGGCGTAAACAATGAGCAGTTCTTC.

The rearrangement links TRBV5-6 to TRBJ2-7, with D tentatively TRBD2 (5 bases). With 4 bases removed from V and 6 bases from J, the gap between germline ends came to 8 bases. CDR1 and CDR2 (germline): SGHDT, YYEEEE. The CDR3 has 11 amino acids. CDR3 nucleotide sequence: TGTGCCAGCAGCCTGGAGGCCGAGCAGTACTTC. Translated, it gives CASSLEAEQYF.

For the CDR3, the DNA is TGCGCCAGCAGCTTGGAGGGACTGGTTTACGAGCAGTACTTC. Protein: CASSLEGLVYEQYF. The rearrangement uses TRBV5-1 and TRBJ2-7, with a tentative D call TRBD2 (6 bases). The CDR3 runs 14 residues. V was shortened by 0 bases and J by 4 bases, with 11 bases between the two germline ends. Looked up from germline, CDR1 is SGHRS and CDR2 is YFSETQ. Full variable domain (remainder filled in from reference TRBV5-1 and TRBJ2-7): KAGVTQTPRYLIKTRGQQVTLSCSPISGHRSVSWYQQTPGQGLQFLFEYFSETQRNKGNFPGRFSGRQFSNSRSEMNVSTLELGDSALYLCASSLEGLVYEQYFGPGTRLTVT.

V usage is TRBV28 and J usage is TRBJ1-2; the D is unclear. Germline CDR1 and CDR2: MDHEN and SYDVKM. The CDR3 contains 15 residues. The ends were cut back, 2 bases at V and 4 bases at J, with 14 bases in the middle. This CDR3 is CASSLPSLGGYGYTF. The CDR3 DNA is TGTGCCAGCAGTTTACCCTCGTTGGGCGGCTATGGCTACACCTTC.

This clone was detected a few times. J is TRBJ2-1 and V is TRBV5-1; 8 bases map to TRBD2. The CDR3 covers 18 residues. V lost 0 bases and J lost 0; bases outside the gene matches: 8. The germline gives CDR1 SGHRS, CDR2 YFSETQ. The CDR3 reads CASSLVPSGLSSYNEQFF. The CDR3 nucleotides read TGCGCCAGCAGCTTGGTCCCTAGCGGGCTAAGCTCCTACAATGAGCAGTTCTTC.

This rearrangement joins TRBV28 to TRBJ2-5; D is perhaps TRBD1 or TRBD2 (5 bases each). Germline CDR1 reads MDHEN; CDR2 reads SYDVKM. V was shortened by 6 bases and J by 10 bases, with 24 bases between the two germline ends. There are 15 residues in the CDR3. CDR3 DNA sequence: TGTGCCAGCAGACCTACTCCGGGACCCACCTCGCGCCAGTACTTC. Its translation: CASRPTPGPTSRQYF.

This chain connects TRBV18 to TRBJ2-3, with D unresolved. The germline V gene encodes CDR1 KGHSH and CDR2 LQKENI. Trimming shortened V by 1 base and J by 0 bases, and 8 bases separated the two germline ends. The CDR3 runs to 15 residues. The DNA for the CDR3 is TGTGCCAGCTCACCACAGGGCTCGAGCACAGATACGCAGTATTTT. Translating it yields CASSPQGSSTDTQYF.

The chain has TRBV9 and TRBJ2-1; TRBD2 is a possible D gene (6 bases). The germline V gene encodes CDR1 SGDLS and CDR2 YYNGEE. Trimming took 4 bases from V and 5 from J, leaving 16 bases between them. The CDR3 has 15 amino acids. CDR3 amino acids: CASSSDLADHNEQFF. The DNA for the CDR3 is TGTGCCAGCAGCTCTGACTTAGCGGATCACAATGAGCAGTTCTTC.

The chain is built from TRBV18 and TRBJ2-7; D not resolved. This CDR3 comprises 14 residues. Trimming removed 4 bases at V and 5 bases at J, with 15 bases between. Germline V gives CDR1 KGHSH, CDR2 LQKENI. CDR3 nucleotide sequence: TGTGCCAGCTCACTCGACCTCTATACCCACGAGCAGTACTTC. The encoded protein is CASSLDLYTHEQYF.